These 22 T cell receptor beta chains share one sample of origin, sequenced in a study of T cell responses to AZD1222 COVID-19 vaccine. TCRdb's copy holds only in-frame clones and misses some; the assay was immunoSEQ multiplex PCR. The table lists 110,000 or so clones, roughly 86% of them singletons. The sample was peripheral blood, taken 28 days after the second AZD1222 dose. These receptors were obtained from an adult who received the AZD1222 COVID-19 vaccine.

This clone was seen only once. The rearrangement links TRBV6-5 to TRBJ1-1, with a possible D match to TRBD1 (6 bases). V was pared by 5 bases and J by 5 bases, with 18 bases between. The germline CDR1 and CDR2 sequences are MNHEY and SVGAGI. The CDR3 has 15 residues. CDR3 residues: CASSRSSQGATEAFF. The CDR3 DNA reads TGTGCCAGCAGTCGTAGCTCACAGGGTGCAACTGAAGCTTTCTTT.

This chain uses TRBV19 with TRBJ1-2, with a possible D match to TRBD1 (6 bases). Germline V gives CDR1 LNHDA, CDR2 SQIVND (reference sequence). Trimming took off 3 bases at V and 2 bases at J, with 10 bases between the two ends. This CDR3 is 14 amino acids long. This chain's CDR3 is CASSIGRGNYGYTF. The CDR3 nucleotides read TGTGCCAGTAGTATCGGGAGGGGGAACTATGGCTACACCTTC.

This chain links TRBV7-2 with TRBJ2-3; TRBD2 matches at 10 bases. The germline CDR1 and CDR2 sequences are SGHTA and FQGNSA. The length of the CDR3 is 19 residues. V trimming: 0 bases; J trimming: 7 bases; junction bases outside the gene matches: 16. CDR3 loop: CASSLASSGGAALKNTQYF. The CDR3 DNA is TGTGCCAGCAGCTTAGCTTCCAGCGGGGGGGCGGCTCTGAAAAATACGCAGTATTTT.

This clone was seen a few times. This chain joins TRBV7-9 and TRBJ2-7; 8 bases line up with TRBD1. The CDR3 length is 14 residues. V trimming: 5 bases; J trimming: 4 bases; junction bases outside the gene matches: 7. The V gene's germline CDR1 is SEHNR and CDR2 FQNEAQ (reference sequence). The CDR3 protein is CASSRTGQRYEQYF. In nucleotides, the CDR3 is TGTGCCAGCAGCCGGACAGGGCAGAGGTACGAGCAGTACTTC. The complete variable domain, with remaining parts taken from reference TRBV7-9 and TRBJ2-7, reads DTGVSQNPRHKITKRGQNVTFRCDPISEHNRLYWYRQTLGQGPEFLTYFQNEAQLEKSRLLSDRFSAERPKGSFSTLEIQRTEQGDSAMYLCASSRTGQRYEQYFGPGTRLTVT.

The chain employs TRBV6-5 and TRBJ1-4; TRBD1 matches 8 bases. The V segment lost 6 bases and the J segment 6 bases; nucleotides outside the gene matches: 3. The length of the CDR3 is 13 residues. Germline values: CDR1 MNHEY, CDR2 SVGAGI. The CDR3 nucleotides are TGTGCCAGCAGGGACAGGGTTTATGAAAAACTGTTTTTT. Translation gives CASRDRVYEKLFF.

The chain has TRBV12-3 or TRBV12-4 and TRBJ1-4; no firm D call. The CDR3 has 13 amino acids. The V gene lost 6 bases and the J gene lost 8 bases, with 13 bases spanning the gap. The CDR3 bases are TGTGCCAGCAGCGCGGTCGGGGAAGAAAAACTGTTTTTT. Its protein is CASSAVGEEKLFF.

CDR3 sequence reads: CASSIRDGNSPLHF. The DNA of the CDR3 is TGTGCCAGCAGCATACGGGACGGAAATTCACCCCTCCACTTT. The chain carries TRBV7-9 and TRBJ1-6, with D maybe TRBD1 (5 bases). The CDR3 sequence is 14 residues long. The V end lost 5 bases, the J end lost 7 bases, and 12 bases lay between the germline ends. Germline assignment: CDR1 SEHNR and CDR2 FQNEAQ (reference sequence).

V gene TRBV6-2 or TRBV6-3 combines with J gene TRBJ1-3, with 7 bases aligning to TRBD1. This CDR3 is built from 14 residues. J lost 4 bases, V lost 0 bases, and 0 bases had no gene match. CDR1 MNHEY and CDR2 SVGEGT come from the germline V gene. The CDR3 nucleotides are TGTGCCAGCAGTTACTCGACAGGGGGAAACACCATATATTTT. It is translated as CASSYSTGGNTIYF.

The chain has TRBV6-1 and TRBJ1-3; D possibly corresponds to TRBD1 (5 bases). The CDR3 is 16 residues long. The germline V and J ends were trimmed by 1 base and 0 bases, with 10 bases remaining between them. CDR1 is MNHNS, CDR2 SASEGT, per germline. As DNA, the CDR3 is TGTGCCAGCAGTGAAGTGGGACGCAGCTCTGGAAACACCATATATTTT. Translating it yields CASSEVGRSSGNTIYF.

This rearrangement joins TRBV7-9 to TRBJ2-2, with D perhaps TRBD1 (5 bases). Germline CDR1 reads SEHNR; CDR2 reads FQNEAQ (reference sequence). V lost 7 bases, J lost 5 bases, and 11 bases lay in between. CDR3 length: 13 amino acids. CDR3 residues: CASNPQGTGELFF. In DNA, the CDR3 is TGTGCCAGCAACCCCCAGGGAACCGGGGAGCTGTTTTTT.

The chain carries TRBV9 and TRBJ1-1; 7 nucleotides line up with TRBD1. V shed 6 bases and J 1 base; nucleotides not matched to a gene: 6. The length of the CDR3 is 14 residues. Per germline, CDR1 SGDLS and CDR2 YYNGEE. The CDR3 here is CASNLGDRNTEAFF. The CDR3 coding sequence is TGTGCCAGCAACTTAGGGGACAGGAACACTGAAGCTTTCTTT.

V is TRBV3-1 (or the pseudogene TRBV3-2) and J is TRBJ2-2, with 8 bases that match TRBD2. Trimming removed 4 bases from V and 2 bases from J; junction bases left unmatched: 9. This CDR3 comprises 17 residues. Looked up from germline, CDR1 is LGHDT and CDR2 is YNNKEL (reference sequence). The CDR3 loop is CASSPSRAGGNTGELFF. For the CDR3, the DNA is TGTGCCAGCAGCCCCTCGCGGGCGGGGGGTAACACCGGGGAGCTGTTTTTT.

This clone is a singleton in its sample. This chain links TRBV3-1 (or the pseudogene TRBV3-2) with TRBJ2-7; D remains ambiguous. Looked up from germline, CDR1 is LGHDT and CDR2 is YNNKEL (reference sequence). CDR3 length: 12 amino acids. Trimming cost V 2 bases and J 6 bases, with 8 bases left between them. CDR3 region: CASSQTNSEQYF. The CDR3 DNA is TGTGCCAGCAGCCAAACGAACTCCGAGCAGTACTTC.

V is TRBV6-5 and J is TRBJ1-5, with 7 bases aligning to TRBD1. The J segment lost 11 bases and the V segment lost 8 bases, leaving 18 bases of the junction unmatched. CDR1 is MNHEY and CDR2 is SVGAGI in the germline V gene. CDR3 size: 15 residues. The CDR3 DNA reads as TGTGCCAGCGCCCCCCTTCCCGCTGCCACAGGGGCCCAGCATTTT. This encodes CASAPLPAATGAQHF.

This clone is deemed medium-sized. V is TRBV7-2 and J is TRBJ1-2; TRBD1 matches 7 bases. Germline V gene lookup returns CDR1 SGHTA and CDR2 FQGNSA. Trimming at V came to 1 base and at J to 5 bases, leaving 7 bases not matched to a gene. The length of the CDR3 is 15 residues. The CDR3 DNA is TGTGCCAGCAGCTTAGTAGGGGGCGGGGCTTATGGCTACACCTTC. This encodes CASSLVGGGAYGYTF.

This chain joins TRBV6-2 or TRBV6-3 and TRBJ1-6; no clear D gene. Per the germline V gene, CDR1 is MNHEY and CDR2 is SVGEGT. The germline V and J ends were trimmed by 2 bases and 9 bases, with 14 bases remaining between them. The CDR3 runs to 15 residues. The CDR3 DNA sequence: TGTGCCAGCAGTTACGGAGGCAGTACTATTTCACCCCTCCACTTT. Its protein product is CASSYGGSTISPLHF.

The rearrangement links TRBV5-4 to TRBJ1-3, with no clear D. Deletions cut 0 bases from V and 4 bases from J, with 11 bases between. Per germline, CDR1 SGHNT and CDR2 YYREEE (reference sequence). This CDR3 region has 15 residues. The CDR3 region has the DNA TGTGCCAGCAGCTTGGATCTGGTTGTAGGAAACACCATATATTTT. It codes for CASSLDLVVGNTIYF.

The CDR3 region has the DNA TGTGCCAGCTCATCTGGGAGGACAGATACGCAGTATTTT. It codes for CASSSGRTDTQYF. The chain recombines TRBV18 with TRBJ2-3; D perhaps matches TRBD2 (6 bases). This CDR3 spans 13 amino acids. V shed 5 bases and J shed 3 bases, with 9 bases lying between them. Germline lookup yields CDR1 KGHSH and CDR2 LQKENI.

This chain joins TRBV3-1 (or the pseudogene TRBV3-2) and TRBJ2-2, with 8 bases matching TRBD1. Per germline, CDR1 LGHDT and CDR2 YNNKEL (reference sequence). The V and J ends lost 1 base and 5 bases, in that order; junction bases with no gene match: 0. The CDR3 contains 14 residues. The DNA of the CDR3 is TGTGCCAGCAGCCAAGGGACAGGGACCGGGGAGCTGTTTTTT. Amino acids: CASSQGTGTGELFF.

This sequence joins TRBV28 and TRBJ1-2, with D perhaps TRBD1 (5 bases). V was cut by 5 bases and J by 3 bases, with 10 bases left in between. The CDR3 totals 13 residues. The germline gives CDR1 MDHEN, CDR2 SYDVKM. The CDR3: CASSPGFHYGYTF. The CDR3 coding sequence is TGTGCCAGCAGTCCAGGGTTCCACTATGGCTACACCTTC.

The V call is TRBV11-3, the J call TRBJ2-3; TRBD2 matches 12 bases. This CDR3 comprises 15 residues. Per germline, CDR1 SGHNT and CDR2 YENEEA. V dropped 6 bases and J dropped 5; count of bases not matched to a gene: 6. The CDR3 DNA reads TGTGCCAGCAGTCTAGCGGGGGGGCCAGGAGATACGCAGTATTTT. Translation gives CASSLAGGPGDTQYF.

The chain links TRBV5-1 to TRBJ1-2; 7 bases map to TRBD1. The CDR3 sequence is 14 residues long. CDR1 is SGHRS and CDR2 is YFSETQ in the germline V gene. The J segment lost 4 bases and the V segment lost 5 bases, leaving 8 bases of the junction unmatched. CDR3 sequence (DNA): TGCGCCAGCAGATATTGGACAGGCCTCTATGGCTACACCTTC. Protein: CASRYWTGLYGYTF.